The entry that follows covers one TCR beta chain sequence. Antigen specificity is unknown. This sample is drawn from a study of T cell responses to AZD1222 COVID-19 vaccine. The study, taken as a whole, reports: Possibly, clonal diversity was underestimated; donors were largely white British and included more females.

The protocol was immunoSEQ multiplex PCR, while the TCRdb copy is restricted to in-frame clones and leaves out a portion. The sample has just over 90,000 clones, 75% to 90% seen once. V lost 3 bases and J lost 1, with 9 bases in between. This CDR3 spans 14 amino acids. Looked up from germline, CDR1 is MNHEY and CDR2 is SMNVEV (reference sequence). V gene TRBV27 combines with J gene TRBJ1-1; D is undetermined. The origin of this receptor is an adult who received the AZD1222 COVID-19 vaccine. The sample here was peripheral blood, taken 28 days after the second AZD1222 dose. The CDR3 loop reads CASSFGDRNTEAFF. The CDR3 DNA reads TGTGCCAGCAGTTTTGGGGATAGGAACACTGAAGCTTTCTTT.